One and the same sample provided the 30 T cell receptor beta chains below, sequenced in a study of blood T cell repertoires in COVID-19. The repertoire was sequenced with immunoSEQ multiplex PCR; TCRdb's copy has only in-frame clones and lacks some. Among a few hundred thousand clones listed, approximately 88% were seen once. Input material: PBMCs or T cells enriched from blood (not recorded which). The source of these receptors is a woman in her thirties or forties with acute COVID-19.

The V and J genes are TRBV20-1 and TRBJ1-5, with unresolved D. CDR1 DFQATT and CDR2 SNEGSKA come from the germline V gene (reference sequence). The ends were cut back, 4 bases at V and 4 bases at J, with 8 bases in the middle. The CDR3 is 12 residues long. The CDR3 reads CSAIDGNQPQHF. The CDR3 region has the DNA TGCAGTGCTATTGACGGGAATCAGCCCCAGCATTTT.

The V gene is TRBV2, the J gene TRBJ2-7, with 9 bases aligning to TRBD2. The CDR3 totals 16 residues. Per germline, CDR1 SNHLY and CDR2 FYNNEI. The V and J ends lost 5 bases and 0 bases, in that order; junction bases with no gene match: 8. The DNA for the CDR3 is TGTGCCAGCAGTACCCGGACTAGCGATAGCTCCTACGAGCAGTACGTC. This encodes CASSTRTSDSSYEQYV.

J is TRBJ1-2 and V is TRBV3-1 (or the pseudogene TRBV3-2); unclear D gene. The CDR3 sequence is 14 residues long. CDR1 and CDR2 (germline): LGHDT, YNNKEL (reference sequence). V was pared by 1 base and J by 4 bases, with 10 bases between. The CDR3 DNA reads TGTGCCAGCAGCCAAGGTGGAGACCTCTATGGCTACACCTTC. It translates to CASSQGGDLYGYTF.

The chain is built from TRBV11-3 and TRBJ2-1; 7 bases agree with TRBD1. The length of the CDR3 is 15 residues. Per the germline V gene, CDR1 is SGHNT and CDR2 is YENEEA. Trimming removed 5 bases from V and 8 bases from J; junction bases left unmatched: 12. The CDR3 DNA is TGTGCCAGCAGCCCCGGGACAGTCGACCTCGATGAGCAGTTCTTC. Translation: CASSPGTVDLDEQFF.

This chain joins TRBV5-5 and TRBJ2-7; 7 bases line up with TRBD2. The CDR3 covers 14 residues. Germline V gene lookup returns CDR1 SGHKS and CDR2 YYEKEE (reference sequence). Trimming removed 0 bases from V and 0 bases from J; junction bases left unmatched: 0. Here the CDR3 reads CASSLGGSSYEQYF. The CDR3 DNA reads TGTGCCAGCAGCTTGGGCGGGAGCTCCTACGAGCAGTACTTC.

V and J are TRBV7-2 and TRBJ2-5, with 11 bases matching TRBD2. Germline CDR1 is SGHTA and CDR2 is FQGNSA. With V trimmed by 1 base and J by 5 bases, 6 bases remained unmatched. This CDR3 spans 16 amino acids. CDR3 amino acids: CASSLGPGTSGETQYF. Written as DNA, the CDR3 is TGTGCCAGCAGCTTAGGTCCCGGGACTAGCGGTGAGACCCAGTACTTC. Combining the CDR3 with reference TRBV7-2 and TRBJ2-5 gives the whole variable domain GAGVSQSPSNKVTEKGKDVELRCDPISGHTALYWYRQSLGQGLEFLIYFQGNSAPDKSGLPSDRFSAERTGGSVSTLTIQRTQQEDSAVYLCASSLGPGTSGETQYFGPGTRLLVL.

This clone was detected only once. DNA of the CDR3: TGTGCCAGCAGCTTTCAGATGAACACTGAAGCTTTCTTT. This codes for CASSFQMNTEAFF. V usage is TRBV11-2 and J usage is TRBJ1-1; the D is unclear. CDR1 and CDR2 (germline): SGHAT, FQNNGV. The CDR3 extends over 13 amino acids. The V end lost 3 bases, the J end lost 0 bases, and 5 bases lay between the germline ends.

The chain uses TRBV27 and TRBJ2-5; D is uncertain. Between the trimmed V and J ends, which lost 2 bases and 1 base, there was a span of 8 bases. CDR3 length: 14 amino acids. Per germline, CDR1 MNHEY and CDR2 SMNVEV (reference sequence). In DNA, the CDR3 is TGTGCCAGCAGTTTAGTGGGCTTCCAAGAGACCCAGTACTTC. Residues: CASSLVGFQETQYF.

The chain is built from TRBV27 and TRBJ2-1, with D unresolved. V dropped 3 bases and J dropped 5 bases, with 8 bases sitting between them. Germline assignment: CDR1 MNHEY and CDR2 SMNVEV (reference sequence). The CDR3 loop spans 13 amino acids. In DNA, the CDR3 is TGTGCCAGCAGTTTTATTCCGGACAATGAGCAGTTCTTC. Protein: CASSFIPDNEQFF.

The chain uses TRBV12-3 or TRBV12-4 and TRBJ1-2; 9 bases map to TRBD1. The CDR3 runs to 13 residues. V shed 5 bases, J shed 7 bases, and the junction held 5 bases outside the gene matches. This CDR3 reads CASSHGTGSGYTF. The CDR3 DNA sequence: TGTGCCAGCAGTCACGGGACAGGGTCTGGCTACACCTTC.

This clone turned up a few times. The J gene is TRBJ1-2, the V gene TRBV5-6; 7 bases are a match to TRBD1. This CDR3 comprises 13 residues. Per the germline V gene, CDR1 is SGHDT and CDR2 is YYEEEE. The V segment lost 4 bases and the J segment 8 bases; nucleotides outside the gene matches: 8. The CDR3 reads CASSRDSPSGYTF. The CDR3 DNA reads TGTGCCAGCAGCCGGGACAGTCCCTCCGGCTACACCTTC. The whole variable domain, filled in from reference TRBV5-6 and TRBJ1-2, reads DAGVTQSPTHLIKTRGQQVTLRCSPKSGHDTVSWYQQALGQGPQFIFQYYEEEERQRGNFPDRFSGHQFPNYSSELNVNALLLGDSALYLCASSRDSPSGYTFGSGTRLTVV.

In this sample, this clone turned up a few times. This chain joins TRBV2 and TRBJ2-5; 11 nucleotides line up with TRBD1. CDR1 is SNHLY, CDR2 FYNNEI, per germline. V lost 6 bases to trimming and J lost 0 bases; unmatched junction nucleotides: 6. This CDR3 has 16 amino acids. CDR3: CASRVDRGRNQETQYF. The CDR3 DNA is TGTGCCAGCAGGGTGGACAGGGGGCGAAACCAAGAGACCCAGTACTTC.

The chain is built from TRBV10-3 and TRBJ1-2; D not certain. V gave up 2 bases and J gave up 8 bases, with 12 bases separating them. The germline CDR1 and CDR2 sequences are ENHRY and SYGVKD. The CDR3 spans 13 residues. As DNA, the CDR3 is TGTGCCATCAGTGAGCGGCCGACGGGGGGCTACACCTTC. Amino acids: CAISERPTGGYTF.

The genes are TRBV19 and TRBJ2-5; the D gene is possibly TRBD2 (5 bases). Germline CDR1 and CDR2: LNHDA and SQIVND (reference sequence). CDR3 length: 13 residues. Trimming took off 6 bases at V and 5 bases at J, with 13 bases between the two ends. This CDR3 is CASSSRVRETQYF. The CDR3 bases are TGTGCCAGTAGCTCGCGGGTCCGGGAGACCCAGTACTTC. Supplemented by reference TRBV19 and TRBJ2-5, the full variable domain reads DGGITQSPKYLFRKEGQNVTLSCEQNLNHDAMYWYRQDPGQGLRLIYYSQIVNDFQKGDIAEGYSVSREKKESFPLTVTSAQKNPTAFYLCASSSRVRETQYFGPGTRLLVL.

The chain is built from TRBV28 and TRBJ2-7, with 13 positions matching TRBD2. Per germline, CDR1 MDHEN and CDR2 SYDVKM. Losses at the gene ends were 4 bases for V and 6 bases for J; bases not matched to a gene: 6. CDR3 length: 15 amino acids. CDR3 coding DNA: TGTGCCAGCAGTTCAGGGACTAGCGGGATTTCCGAGCAGTACGTC. This sequence encodes CASSSGTSGISEQYV.

This chain links TRBV5-1 with TRBJ2-5; 8 bases are shared with TRBD1. Per the germline V gene, CDR1 is SGHRS and CDR2 is YFSETQ. There are 15 residues in the CDR3. J lost 2 bases, V lost 2 bases, and 5 bases had no gene match. The CDR3 region has the DNA TGCGCCAGCAGCTTTTCCAGGGGGCAACAAGAGACCCAGTACTTC. This gives the protein CASSFSRGQQETQYF.

This chain links TRBV11-2 with TRBJ1-1, with 9 bases identical to TRBD1. The germline V gene encodes CDR1 SGHAT and CDR2 FQNNGV. The CDR3 runs 19 residues. V dropped 3 bases and J dropped 4; count of bases not matched to a gene: 18. CDR3 protein: CASSFRDRAPRAKTTEAFF. CDR3 DNA: TGTGCCAGCAGCTTCCGGGACAGGGCCCCGAGGGCTAAAACCACTGAAGCTTTCTTT.

The rearrangement uses TRBV7-2 and TRBJ1-5, with a weak D call TRBD1 (6 bases). CDR1 is SGHTA and CDR2 is FQGNSA in the germline V gene. Trimming shortened V by 7 bases and J by 2 bases, and 24 bases separated the two germline ends. The CDR3 has 18 amino acids. In DNA, the CDR3 is TGTGCCAGCACCCCAGATGGGTGGCGGGCAGGGGGCAATCAGCCCCAGCATTTT. As protein: CASTPDGWRAGGNQPQHF.

The V and J genes are TRBV18 and TRBJ1-1, with unresolved D. From germline, CDR1 is KGHSH and CDR2 LQKENI. CDR3 length: 14 residues. V lost 2 bases and J lost 4, with 11 bases in between. The CDR3 sequence is CASSPYGEGTEAFF. As DNA, the CDR3 is TGTGCCAGCTCACCATACGGGGAGGGCACTGAAGCTTTCTTT.

This rearrangement joins TRBV4-3 to TRBJ2-1; a weak D match, TRBD2 (6 bases). V dropped 1 base and J dropped 1 base, with 8 bases sitting between them. The CDR3 is 15 amino acids. Germline CDR1 LGHNA, CDR2 YSLEER. The CDR3 spells CASSQGLVSYNEQFF. In DNA, the CDR3 is TGCGCCAGCAGCCAAGGACTAGTTTCCTACAATGAGCAGTTCTTC.

V usage is TRBV5-6 and J usage is TRBJ1-2; possible D gene TRBD1, 5 bases. Germline V gene data show CDR1 as SGHDT and CDR2 as YYEEEE. The CDR3 has 15 residues. Trimming took 4 bases from V and 8 from J, leaving 21 bases between them. The CDR3 DNA reads as TGTGCCAGCAGCAGTTACCCCCTCAGGGAAGAAGGCTACACCTTC. It translates to CASSSYPLREEGYTF.

This clone was counted only a few times. V usage is TRBV24-1 and J usage is TRBJ1-1; D not resolved. This CDR3 has 12 residues. V lost 0 bases, J lost 9 bases, and 7 bases lay in between. Looked up from germline, CDR1 is KGHDR and CDR2 is SFDVKD. CDR3 sequence reads: CATSDLNSQAFF. The CDR3 region has the DNA TGTGCCACCAGTGATTTGAACAGTCAAGCTTTCTTT.

The chain links TRBV24-1 to TRBJ2-1; a weak D match, TRBD2 (5 bases). Trimming shortened V by 3 bases and J by 4 bases, and 15 bases separated the two germline ends. Germline CDR1 KGHDR, CDR2 SFDVKD. This CDR3 has 16 amino acids. The CDR3 bases are TGTGCCACCAGTGATATAAGCGGAGGATCTTACAATGAGCAGTTCTTC. Translation gives CATSDISGGSYNEQFF.

The rearrangement joins TRBV10-1 to TRBJ1-1; D is perhaps TRBD1 (5 bases). Germline-derived CDR1 and CDR2 are WNHNN and SYGVQD (reference sequence). Trimming left V 2 bases short and J 0 bases short, with 16 bases between. CDR3 size: 17 residues. The DNA for the CDR3 is TGCGCCAGCAGTGAGGAGGGGAGGGAGGGGCTGAACACTGAAGCTTTCTTT. Protein sequence: CASSEEGREGLNTEAFF.

The gene calls are TRBV5-8 and TRBJ2-1; TRBD2 matches 8 bases. The germline CDR1 and CDR2 sequences are SGHTS and YDEGEE. Trimming removed 0 bases from V and 0 bases from J; junction bases left unmatched: 8. This CDR3 is 18 amino acids long. In DNA, the CDR3 is TGTGCCAGCAGCTTGGCCGGGACTAGTCTCCCCTCCTACAATGAGCAGTTCTTC. Translated: CASSLAGTSLPSYNEQFF.

The V call is TRBV18, the J call TRBJ2-5, with D possibly matching TRBD1 (6 bases). V was shortened by 1 base and J by 6 bases, with 18 bases between the two germline ends. Germline V CDR1 and CDR2: KGHSH, LQKENI. The CDR3 has 16 residues. CDR3 bases: TGTGCCAGCTCACCACAATCAGGTGGGGGCCCGCAGACCCAGTACTTC. It is translated as CASSPQSGGGPQTQYF.

This clone was detected only once. CDR3: CASSESPSRGQETQYF. CDR3 DNA: TGCGCCAGCAGTGAGTCCCCCTCACGGGGACAAGAGACCCAGTACTTC. The chain is built from TRBV10-1 and TRBJ2-5; tentatively, D is TRBD2 (5 bases). The CDR3 runs to 16 residues. Germline CDR1 reads WNHNN; CDR2 reads SYGVQD (reference sequence). The V end lost 0 bases, the J end lost 2 bases, and 13 bases lay between the germline ends.

The chain joins TRBV12-5 to TRBJ2-1; 7 nucleotides match TRBD1. The trim removed 0 bases at V and 6 bases at J, leaving 8 bases unmatched. The germline CDR1 and CDR2 sequences are LGHNT and FRNRAP. The length of the CDR3 is 16 residues. CDR3 protein: CASGLVQGGQGNEQFF. The DNA for the CDR3 is TGTGCTAGTGGTTTGGTACAAGGGGGCCAGGGCAATGAGCAGTTCTTC.

The chain recombines TRBV6-5 with TRBJ2-7; 7 bases map to TRBD1. The CDR3 extends over 13 amino acids. Germline V gene data show CDR1 as MNHEY and CDR2 as SVGAGI. J lost 2 bases, V lost 10 bases, and 8 bases had no gene match. The CDR3 is CATRQGRTYEQYF. The CDR3 region has the DNA TGTGCCACCAGACAGGGACGTACCTACGAGCAGTACTTC.

The gene calls are TRBV9 and TRBJ2-3; TRBD2 agrees at 10 bases. Trimming at V came to 7 bases and at J to 6 bases, leaving 8 bases not matched to a gene. The CDR3 is made up of 14 amino acids. Per the germline V gene, CDR1 is SGDLS and CDR2 is YYNGEE. The CDR3 region is CASQRTSGSDTQYF. The CDR3 DNA sequence: TGTGCCAGCCAACGGACTAGCGGTTCGGATACGCAGTATTTT.